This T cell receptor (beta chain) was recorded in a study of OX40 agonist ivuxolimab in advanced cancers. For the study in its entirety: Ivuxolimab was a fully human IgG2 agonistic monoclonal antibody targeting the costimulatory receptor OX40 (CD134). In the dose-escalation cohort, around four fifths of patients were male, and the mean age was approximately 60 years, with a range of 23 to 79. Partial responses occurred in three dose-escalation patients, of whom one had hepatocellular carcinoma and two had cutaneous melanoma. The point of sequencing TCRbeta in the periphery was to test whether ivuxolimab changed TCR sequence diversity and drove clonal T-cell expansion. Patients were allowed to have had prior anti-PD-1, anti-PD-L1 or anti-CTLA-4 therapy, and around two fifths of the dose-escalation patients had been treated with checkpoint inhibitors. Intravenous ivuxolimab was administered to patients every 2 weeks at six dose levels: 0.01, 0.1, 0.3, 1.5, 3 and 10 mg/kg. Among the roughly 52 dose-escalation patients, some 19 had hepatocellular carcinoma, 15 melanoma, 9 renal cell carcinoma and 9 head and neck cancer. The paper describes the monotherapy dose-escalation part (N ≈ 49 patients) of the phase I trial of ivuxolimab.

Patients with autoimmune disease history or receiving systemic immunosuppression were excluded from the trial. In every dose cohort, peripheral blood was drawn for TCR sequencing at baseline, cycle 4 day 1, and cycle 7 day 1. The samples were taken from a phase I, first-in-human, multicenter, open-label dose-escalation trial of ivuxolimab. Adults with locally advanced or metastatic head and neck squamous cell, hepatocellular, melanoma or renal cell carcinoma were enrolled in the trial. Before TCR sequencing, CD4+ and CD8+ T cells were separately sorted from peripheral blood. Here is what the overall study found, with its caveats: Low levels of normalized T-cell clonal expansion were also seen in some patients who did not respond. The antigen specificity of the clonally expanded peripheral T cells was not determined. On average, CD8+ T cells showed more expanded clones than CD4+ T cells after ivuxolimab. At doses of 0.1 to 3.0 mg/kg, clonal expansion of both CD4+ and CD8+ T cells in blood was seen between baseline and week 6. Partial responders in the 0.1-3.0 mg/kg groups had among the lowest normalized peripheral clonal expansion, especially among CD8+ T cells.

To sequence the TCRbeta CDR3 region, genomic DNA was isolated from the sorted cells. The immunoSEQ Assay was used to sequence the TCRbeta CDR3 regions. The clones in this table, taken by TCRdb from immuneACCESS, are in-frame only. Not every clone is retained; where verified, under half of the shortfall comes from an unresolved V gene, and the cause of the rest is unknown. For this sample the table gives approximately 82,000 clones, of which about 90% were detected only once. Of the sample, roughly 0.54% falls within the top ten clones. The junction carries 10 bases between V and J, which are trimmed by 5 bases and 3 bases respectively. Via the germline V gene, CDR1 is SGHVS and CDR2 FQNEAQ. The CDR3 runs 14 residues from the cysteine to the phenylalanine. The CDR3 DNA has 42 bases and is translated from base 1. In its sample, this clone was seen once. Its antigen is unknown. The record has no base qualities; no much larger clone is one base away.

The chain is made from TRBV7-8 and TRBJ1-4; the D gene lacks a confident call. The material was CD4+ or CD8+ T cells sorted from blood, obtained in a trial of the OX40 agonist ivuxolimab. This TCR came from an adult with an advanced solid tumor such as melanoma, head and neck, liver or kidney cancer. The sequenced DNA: TGTGCCAGCAGCCCCTCCCGGCCTAATGAAAAACTGTTTTTT. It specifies CASSPSRPNEKLFF.